This TCR beta chain was obtained from a study of tumor-infiltrating lymphocytes in primary liver carcinoma. Unsorted whole blood served as the source of blood RNA, and germline DNA was extracted as well. Those patients suffered from chronic HBV infection and were treatment-naive. About 4 milliliters of peripheral blood were gathered ahead of the operation. The CDR3 covers 15 residues. The germline V gene has CDR1 SGHAT and CDR2 FQNNGV. Germline trimming cut 4 bases from V and 9 bases from J; bases unmatched to any gene: 11. Findings of the study overall: Tumor top-250-clone fraction significantly exceeded that of blood (p = 0.039).

In the case of this clonotype: Its target is unknown.

With a constant-region primer, TCR beta cDNA was made from approximately 500 ng of total RNA. Libraries for TCR beta were built through three nested multiplex PCR rounds, which together made up a slightly modified ARM-PCR procedure. TRBV1-TRBV30 forward and Cbeta reverse primers drove the first two approximately 11-cycle rounds. TCRdb reprocessed the multiplex PCR reads via MiXCR and lists one record per CDR3 protein. The table has 310,000 or so distinct CDR3 sequences, less than 65% seen once. The chain links TRBV11-2 to TRBJ2-1; 8 bases fit TRBD2. This sequence originates from a man aged 40-49 years with primary liver carcinoma and hepatitis B virus infection. Sequenced material: peripheral blood. In nucleotides, the CDR3 is TGTGCCAGCAGCTGGGCTAGCGGGTTTAACATTGAGCAGTTCTTC. Translated: CASSWASGFNIEQFF.